The subject of this entry is one TCR beta chain. This clonotype has just a few counts. The antigen it recognizes is unknown. There are no base qualities to consult, and no much larger clone falls within one base. V loses 0 bases, J loses 2 bases, and the germline ends lie 2 bases apart. For CDR1 and CDR2, the germline V gene lists SGDLS and YYNGEE. Counted from cysteine to phenylalanine, this CDR3 has 12 amino acids. Only the CDR3 region is kept as DNA, spanning 36 bases read in frame from base 1. The source of the sample is a study of T-cell memory formation after mild COVID-19 (dated by TCRdb to about 2021). Describing the broader study: TCR sequence clusters from the two donors were largely donor specific. Longitudinal TCRalpha and TCRbeta repertoire sequencing tracked T-cell clones expanding and contracting after mild COVID-19 in a couple of donors. Two young, previously healthy adult volunteers, one female and one male, were included in the cohort.

Overall study results and their limits: SARS-CoV-2 specificity was not confirmed for the second-wave clones peaking on day 37. Only two mild cases were covered in the study, and larger cohorts including severe cases with pre-infection samples were considered necessary. Some responding clones were found in pre-infection memory, which suggests that pre-existing cross-reactive memory T cells took part in the SARS-CoV-2 response. Balanced CD4/CD8 phenotypes were observed for clones contracting from day 15 to 85, whereas a bias towards CD4+ was observed for a second wave of clones expanding from day 15 to 37. Contracting CD4+ clones were located mainly in the CM and EM memory subsets, whereas CD8+ clones were found to be enriched in EMRA.

Ficoll-Paque density gradient centrifugation was the method used to isolate PBMCs. TCRdb lists the instrument as Illumina NovaSeq 6000. Using 5'RACE with constant-segment primers, TCRalpha and TCRbeta cDNA libraries were constructed, with sample barcodes and unique molecular identifiers added in the process. RNA was extracted from every sample with Trizol reagent. The libraries were amplified in two PCR steps, and the second step added a second sample barcode and Illumina TruSeq adapters. Libraries were sequenced on an Illumina NovaSeq with 2 x 150 bp paired-end reads. On the authors' methods: With migec v1.2.7, reads were demultiplexed and then collapsed into UMI-guided consensus sequences. With mixcr v2.1.11, UMI consensuses were aligned to TRA and TRB V and J templates and assembled into clonotypes. Clonotypes were classified as expanded or contracted when called significant by both edgeR and NoisET, with noise models trained on biological replicates. For edgeR calls, the thresholds were a false discovery rate-adjusted p below 0.01 and a log2 fold-change of 1. As an exploratory analysis of dynamics, max-normalized trajectories of the 1000 most abundant clonotypes were examined with PCA combined with hierarchical clustering. The CD4 or CD8 phenotype of responding clones was assigned using the separately sequenced CD4+ and CD8+ repertoires. TCRdb reprocessed the public reads (quality trimming at Q25 with fastp, clone calling with MiXCR) and kept in-frame beta chains. Rows with one shared CDR3 protein collapse into an entry with the most common genes and DNA. These V and J calls rely on TCRdb rather than the paper's analysis. The sample table shows 85,000 to 120,000 distinct CDR3 sequences, and 12% are seen once. The ten largest clones capture around 30% of the sample.

The TCR sequence derives from an adult woman who had mild COVID-19 (a few samples of this study predate the infection). The sample titles of this study are shuffled in the database, so cell type and time point are left out; the donor was told from shared clones. The chain is assembled from TRBV9 and TRBJ1-2, with no D gene named confidently. Sequenced: PBMCs or a T cell subset sorted from them (not recorded which). This receptor carries the CDR3 CASSVDNYGYTF. The base sequence is TGTGCCAGCAGCGTAGACAACTATGGCTACACCTTC.